A selection of T cell receptor beta chains follows, all from one sample in a study of shared clonotypes between healthy human individuals. Generated by immunoSEQ multiplex PCR, the TCRdb table keeps only in-frame clones and is missing some. Of about 2.4 million clones in the sample, 90% to 95% are singletons; the top ten hold about 0.34%. The sample was naive CD4+ T cells from PBMCs. The source is a man between 18 and 35 years old in good health. Some clones in this sample may be carry-over from other donors' samples. CDR3s leave out the opening cysteine and the closing phenylalanine or tryptophan. The order of the fields is D gene, V gene, J gene, CDR3 protein. D genes are given only for firm matches.

-,TRBV5-1,TRBJ1-1,ASSVQGSTEAF
-,TRBV27,TRBJ1-5,ASSLEFGDQPQH
-,TRBV23-1,TRBJ2-1,ASSRSSYNEQF
-,TRBV5-6,TRBJ2-2,ASRLAGTAYTGELF
-,TRBV29-1,TRBJ2-5,SVGDIRGSAQY
TRBD2,TRBV30,TRBJ2-1,AWGGLVLNEQF
-,TRBV28,TRBJ2-3,ASSSRVGLLDTQY
-,TRBV10-1,TRBJ2-3,ASSIGGGSIATDTQY
-,TRBV6-1,TRBJ2-7,ASQGGPPYEQY
-,TRBV5-6,TRBJ1-4,ASSSLGTQGEKLF
-,TRBV18,TRBJ2-7,ASSPGTFYEQY
TRBD2,TRBV14,TRBJ2-7,ASSQGASGRWGLAHEQY
-,TRBV10-3,TRBJ2-1,AISERMAGPMRNEQF
TRBD1,TRBV6-5,TRBJ1-3,ASSSQGATGNTIY
-,TRBV2,TRBJ1-2,ASSGAGQSGYT
-,TRBV27,TRBJ1-5,ASSSHEGDNQPQH
-,TRBV6-5,TRBJ2-2,ASSPWGGGTGELF
-,TRBV11-3,TRBJ2-2,ASSLGAGSRETGELF
-,TRBV6-1,TRBJ1-4,ASSVGQANEKLF
-,TRBV5-4,TRBJ2-7,ASSLGQTREQY
TRBD2,TRBV2,TRBJ2-3,ASSLETSADTQY
-,TRBV2,TRBJ1-2,ASSGSGMNYGYT